These 30 T cell receptor beta chains originate from one sample sequenced in a study of blood T cell repertoires in COVID-19. Some clones are missing from TCRdb's copy, which holds only in-frame ones; the method was immunoSEQ multiplex PCR. The repertoire holds 140,000 to 150,000 clones, with roughly nine tenths as singletons. Specimen: peripheral blood. These receptors were taken from a human donor in a cohort sampled during active COVID-19.

This sequence joins TRBV3-1 (or the pseudogene TRBV3-2) and TRBJ2-3, with TRBD1 matching over 8 bases. The germline V gene encodes CDR1 LGHDT and CDR2 YNNKEL (reference sequence). The trim removed 5 bases at V and 5 bases at J, leaving 6 bases unmatched. The CDR3 extends over 14 amino acids. CDR3 in DNA: TGTGCCAGCAGCTCCCGACAGGGGTTAGATACGCAGTATTTT. Translated, it gives CASSSRQGLDTQYF.

This clone has a handful of counts. The chain links TRBV6-5 to TRBJ1-6; the match to TRBD1 covers 7 bases. This CDR3 is built from 14 residues. Germline CDR1 and CDR2: MNHEY and SVGAGI. V lost 7 bases to trimming and J lost 8 bases; unmatched junction nucleotides: 8. The CDR3 DNA follows: TGTGCCAGCAACCCACAGGGGATCGATTCACCCCTCCACTTT. This translates into CASNPQGIDSPLHF.

The chain combines TRBV11-2 with TRBJ2-7; possibly TRBD1 for D (6 bases). With 0 bases removed from V and 3 bases from J, the gap between germline ends came to 12 bases. The germline V gene encodes CDR1 SGHAT and CDR2 FQNNGV. The CDR3 sequence is 15 residues long. Here the CDR3 reads CASSLDFGRGYEQYF. As DNA, the CDR3 is TGTGCCAGCAGCTTAGATTTTGGCAGGGGCTACGAGCAGTACTTC.

In this sample, this clone turned up a few times. The V call is TRBV18, the J call TRBJ1-3; 7 bases fit TRBD1. There are 13 residues in the CDR3. Germline V gives CDR1 KGHSH, CDR2 LQKENI. The junction had 3 bases not matched to a gene; V was cut back by 6 bases and J by 4 bases. The CDR3, as DNA: TGTGCCAGCTCCCCGGGACAGGGAAACACCATATATTTT. Its translation is CASSPGQGNTIYF.

CDR3 protein: CASSLDSSNTEAFF. The CDR3 DNA reads as TGTGCCAGCAGCTTGGACAGTTCCAACACTGAAGCTTTCTTT. The chain links TRBV11-3 to TRBJ1-1; perhaps TRBD1 as D (6 bases). With 3 bases removed from V and 2 bases from J, the gap between germline ends came to 10 bases. Germline-derived CDR1 and CDR2 are SGHNT and YENEEA. CDR3 length equals 14 residues. Drawing the rest from reference TRBV11-3 and TRBJ1-1, the complete variable domain is EAGVVQSPRYKIIEKKQPVAFWCNPISGHNTLYWYLQNLGQGPELLIRYENEEAVDDSQLPKDRFSAERLKGVDSTLKIQPAELGDSAVYLCASSLDSSNTEAFFGQGTRLTVV.

The V gene is TRBV24-1, the J gene TRBJ2-5; D gene unclear. Germline-derived CDR1 and CDR2 are KGHDR and SFDVKD. CDR3 size: 13 residues. V shed 4 bases and J shed 1 base, with 6 bases lying between them. The CDR3 nucleotides are TGTGCCACCAGTGACGGTCCCCAAGAGACCCAGTACTTC. Amino acids: CATSDGPQETQYF.

The V and J genes are TRBV2 and TRBJ2-5; D is unclear. CDR3 size: 13 residues. Per germline, CDR1 SNHLY and CDR2 FYNNEI. Trimming stripped 7 bases from V and 0 bases from J, with 9 bases between. CDR3 in DNA: TGTGCCAGCACCCGGAGCTACCAAGAGACCCAGTACTTC. Protein: CASTRSYQETQYF. The entire variable domain, with the rest obtained from reference TRBV2 and TRBJ2-5, is as follows: EPEVTQTPSHQVTQMGQEVILRCVPISNHLYFYWYRQILGQKVEFLVSFYNNEISEKSEIFDDQFSVERPDGSNFTLKIRSTKLEDSAMYFCASTRSYQETQYFGPGTRLLVL.

This chain uses TRBV20-1 with TRBJ2-2, with 7 bases lining up with TRBD1. This CDR3 region has 17 residues. Germline lookup yields CDR1 DFQATT and CDR2 SNEGSKA (reference sequence). After removal of 3 bases from V and 8 bases from J, the junction contained 18 bases not matched to a gene. CDR3 DNA: TGCAGTGCTAGTCCGCCTCGAGGGACAGTGGTGACTGGGGAGCTGTTTTTT. Translating it yields CSASPPRGTVVTGELFF.

The chain couples TRBV7-8 to TRBJ2-6; perhaps TRBD1 as D (5 bases). Germline-derived CDR1 and CDR2 are SGHVS and FQNEAQ. The CDR3 loop spans 16 amino acids. V lost 2 bases, J lost 0 bases, and 8 bases lay in between. CDR3 bases: TGTGCCAGCAGCTTATTAAGGGGCTCTGGGGCCAACGTCCTGACTTTC. Translated, it gives CASSLLRGSGANVLTF.

This rearrangement joins TRBV5-1 to TRBJ2-2; tentative D call: TRBD1 (5 bases). Germline V gene sequence: CDR1 SGHRS, CDR2 YFSETQ. The CDR3 consists of 15 residues. V lost 0 bases and J lost 5, with 11 bases in between. CDR3 protein: CASSLADSSTGELFF. CDR3 nucleotide sequence: TGCGCCAGCAGCTTGGCCGACAGTTCGACCGGGGAGCTGTTTTTT.

In this sample, this clone turned up a few times. The V and J genes are TRBV11-2 and TRBJ2-5, with D possibly matching TRBD1 (6 bases). The germline V and J ends were trimmed by 7 bases and 3 bases, with 9 bases remaining between them. The CDR3 sequence is 12 residues long. CDR1 is SGHAT, CDR2 FQNNGV, per germline. In nucleotides, the CDR3 is TGTGCCAGCACAGACAGGAAAGAGACCCAGTACTTC. Translation: CASTDRKETQYF.

The V and J genes are TRBV9 and TRBJ2-3, with 7 positions matching TRBD2. The V segment lost 4 bases and the J segment 2 bases; nucleotides outside the gene matches: 4. CDR3 length equals 14 residues. In germline, CDR1 is SGDLS, CDR2 YYNGEE. The CDR3 reads CASSISGATDTQYF. The CDR3 coding sequence is TGTGCCAGCAGCATCAGCGGGGCCACAGATACGCAGTATTTT. Complete variable domain (other parts from reference TRBV9 and TRBJ2-3): DSGVTQTPKHLITATGQRVTLRCSPRSGDLSVYWYQQSLDQGLQFLIQYYNGEERAKGNILERFSAQQFPDLHSELNLSSLELGDSALYFCASSISGATDTQYFGPGTRLTVL.

This clone was counted between two and nine times. The junction differs from germline at one of its ends, possibly a read error. The rearrangement links TRBV7-7 to TRBJ1-4; 7 nucleotides line up with TRBD1. The germline V gene has CDR1 SSHAT and CDR2 FNYEAQ (reference sequence). There are 13 residues in the CDR3. The CDR3 sequence: CASSLDRTSKLFF. The CDR3, as DNA: TGTGCTAGCAGCTTGGACAGGACATCTAAACTGTTTTTT.

The V call is TRBV11-2, the J call TRBJ1-2; TRBD1 might be the D (6 bases). In germline, CDR1 is SGHAT, CDR2 FQNNGV. Trimming removed 0 bases from V and 7 bases from J, with 18 bases in between. The CDR3 spans 16 residues. CDR3 DNA: TGTGCCAGCAGCTTAGACAACCTACAGGGTCGGCGTGGCTACACCTTC. Its translation: CASSLDNLQGRRGYTF. Using reference TRBV11-2 and TRBJ1-2 for the parts outside the CDR3, the full variable domain is EAGVAQSPRYKIIEKRQSVAFWCNPISGHATLYWYQQILGQGPKLLIQFQNNGVVDDSQLPKDRFSAERLKGVDSTLKIQPAKLEDSAVYLCASSLDNLQGRRGYTFGSGTRLTVV.

This clone showed up just a few times. The same CDR3 can be traced to other DNA sequences in this sample. The V gene is TRBV18, the J gene TRBJ1-6, with D hard to call. V was trimmed by 2 bases and J by 7 bases, leaving 9 bases between them. The CDR3 length is 14 residues. The germline gives CDR1 KGHSH, CDR2 LQKENI. Here the CDR3 reads CASSPSGNNSPLHF. CDR3 bases: TGTGCCAGCTCACCATCCGGGAACAATTCACCCCTCCACTTT.

V gene TRBV5-4 combines with J gene TRBJ1-2; D is unclear. Trimming shortened V by 2 bases and J by 8 bases, and 16 bases separated the two germline ends. This CDR3 is built from 14 residues. Germline V lookup: CDR1 SGHNT, CDR2 YYREEE (reference sequence). The CDR3 nucleotides read TGTGCCAGCAGCTTCGCGGGTTATCTGGGCGGCTACACCTTC. Its translation: CASSFAGYLGGYTF.

The rearrangement joins TRBV7-2 to TRBJ2-7; the D gene is possibly TRBD2 (5 bases). Germline lookup yields CDR1 SGHTA and CDR2 FQGNSA. The CDR3 spans 15 residues. V was trimmed by 1 base and J by 4 bases, leaving 14 bases between them. CDR3 DNA: TGTGCCAGCAGCTTAGGGTTGGGAGTGATATACGAGCAGTACTTC. Amino acid sequence: CASSLGLGVIYEQYF. Variable domain in full (rest from reference TRBV7-2 and TRBJ2-7): GAGVSQSPSNKVTEKGKDVELRCDPISGHTALYWYRQSLGQGLEFLIYFQGNSAPDKSGLPSDRFSAERTGGSVSTLTIQRTQQEDSAVYLCASSLGLGVIYEQYFGPGTRLTVT.

This chain connects TRBV27 to TRBJ2-1; possible D gene TRBD1, 7 bases. CDR1 is MNHEY and CDR2 is SMNVEV in the germline V gene (reference sequence). The CDR3 runs 15 residues. V dropped 2 bases and J dropped 9 bases, with 17 bases sitting between them. The CDR3 here is CASSLHAGGFSEQFF. CDR3 in DNA: TGTGCCAGCAGTTTACATGCAGGGGGGTTTAGTGAGCAGTTCTTC.

The rearrangement uses TRBV4-1 and TRBJ2-3; 7 nucleotides match TRBD2. The V gene's germline CDR1 is MGHRA and CDR2 YSYEKL. The ends lost 0 bases at V and 2 bases at J; junction bases unmatched: 8. The CDR3 totals 17 residues. This chain's CDR3 is CASSQDKTSSVTDTQYF. The CDR3 DNA reads as TGCGCCAGCAGCCAAGATAAGACTAGCTCGGTCACAGATACGCAGTATTTT.

The V and J genes are TRBV19 and TRBJ1-2; 8 nucleotides align to TRBD1. The CDR3 totals 13 residues. Germline V gene data show CDR1 as LNHDA and CDR2 as SQIVND (reference sequence). V shed 8 bases, J shed 4 bases, and the junction held 6 bases outside the gene matches. CDR3 region: CASQDRVPYGYTF. CDR3 in DNA: TGTGCCAGTCAGGACAGGGTGCCCTATGGCTACACCTTC. The entire variable domain, with the rest obtained from reference TRBV19 and TRBJ1-2, is as follows: DGGITQSPKYLFRKEGQNVTLSCEQNLNHDAMYWYRQDPGQGLRLIYYSQIVNDFQKGDIAEGYSVSREKKESFPLTVTSAQKNPTAFYLCASQDRVPYGYTFGSGTRLTVV.

The sample holds one count of this clone. The sample carries other DNA sequences with the same CDR3. The chain carries TRBV5-1 and TRBJ1-1; the D gene is possibly TRBD1 (5 bases). The germline gives CDR1 SGHRS, CDR2 YFSETQ. Trimming took 4 bases from V and 2 from J, leaving 12 bases between them. The CDR3 covers 14 residues. For the CDR3, the DNA is TGCGCCAGCAGCCCCCGGGGGAGTAACACTGAAGCTTTCTTT. Translating gives CASSPRGSNTEAFF.

The V gene is TRBV7-3, the J gene TRBJ2-3; D may be TRBD2 (6 bases). The length of the CDR3 is 13 residues. V lost 6 bases to trimming and J lost 1 base, with 8 bases between them. CDR1 is SGHTA and CDR2 is FQGTGA in the germline V gene. The CDR3 nucleotides read TGTGCCAGCAGTAGCGGAGGCACAGATACGCAGTATTTT. It codes for CASSSGGTDTQYF. The full variable domain, its missing parts supplied by reference TRBV7-3 and TRBJ2-3, is GAGVSQTPSNKVTEKGKYVELRCDPISGHTALYWYRQSLGQGPEFLIYFQGTGAADDSGLPNDRFFAVRPEGSVSTLKIQRTERGDSAVYLCASSSGGTDTQYFGPGTRLTVL.

This chain joins TRBV6-1 and TRBJ2-3; 8 nucleotides match TRBD2. CDR1 is MNHNS and CDR2 is SASEGT in the germline V gene. J lost 5 bases, V lost 0 bases, and 4 bases had no gene match. The length of the CDR3 is 15 residues. DNA of the CDR3: TGTGCCAGCAGTGAAGCTAGCGGGGAAGAAGATACGCAGTATTTT. Translation gives CASSEASGEEDTQYF.

The chain employs TRBV5-6 and TRBJ2-1; D is unresolved. V shed 4 bases and J shed 9 bases, with 14 bases lying between them. The CDR3 sequence is 13 residues long. The germline V gene encodes CDR1 SGHDT and CDR2 YYEEEE. CDR3 protein: CASSSDWLTEQFF. CDR3 in DNA: TGTGCCAGCAGCAGCGACTGGCTAACTGAGCAGTTCTTC.

This sequence joins TRBV4-3 and TRBJ2-2, with D possibly TRBD1 on 6 matching bases. The V and J ends lost 0 bases and 6 bases respectively, with 14 bases between them. The CDR3 extends over 16 amino acids. Germline V gives CDR1 LGHNA, CDR2 YSLEER. For the CDR3, the DNA is TGCGCCAGCAGCCAAGAGGGTCCAGGGGTCCCCGGGGAGCTGTTTTTT. It translates to CASSQEGPGVPGELFF.

The chain links TRBV12-3 or TRBV12-4 to TRBJ1-2, with D possibly being TRBD1 (5 bases). This CDR3 has 12 amino acids. The germline V and J ends were trimmed by 8 bases and 4 bases, with 11 bases remaining between them. This CDR3 reads CASAQGGYGYTF. In DNA form, the CDR3 reads TGTGCCAGCGCCCAGGGAGGCTATGGCTACACCTTC.

V and J are TRBV5-1 and TRBJ2-7, with D possibly TRBD1 on 5 matching bases. The V gene lost 3 bases and the J gene lost 0 bases, with 13 bases spanning the gap. CDR3 length equals 15 residues. From germline, CDR1 is SGHRS and CDR2 YFSETQ. DNA for the CDR3: TGCGCCAGCAGCTCAGGGTCCGTGGTCTCCTACGAGCAGTACTTC. This translates into CASSSGSVVSYEQYF.

The V call is TRBV6-5, the J call TRBJ1-1; D might be TRBD1 (6 bases). V lost 6 bases and J lost 3, with 14 bases in between. This CDR3 is 14 amino acids long. Germline V gene lookup returns CDR1 MNHEY and CDR2 SVGAGI. The CDR3 nucleotides read TGTGCCAGCAGAGCAGGGGTGGGGGACACTGAAGCTTTCTTT. Residues: CASRAGVGDTEAFF.

This chain connects TRBV30 to TRBJ1-2; D is undetermined. Germline CDR1 and CDR2: GTSNPN and SVGIG (reference sequence). This CDR3 contains 14 residues. V gave up 3 bases and J gave up 5 bases, with 16 bases separating them. The CDR3 loop is CAWSPLPLRYGYTF. CDR3 in DNA: TGTGCCTGGAGCCCACTTCCATTGCGGTATGGCTACACCTTC.

The rearrangement uses TRBV12-5 and TRBJ2-5, with D uncertain. The CDR3 is 14 residues long. Trimming took 1 base from V and 0 from J, leaving 6 bases between them. CDR1 is LGHNT and CDR2 is FRNRAP in the germline V gene. DNA for the CDR3: TGTGCTAGTGGTTTGGCCTCGTACCAAGAGACCCAGTACTTC. It specifies CASGLASYQETQYF.